This passage covers 5 T cell receptor beta chains from one sample sequenced in a study of T cells in Graves' hyperthyroidism and ophthalmopathy. Template material for amplifying TCR beta CDR3 regions consisted of RNA transcripts. TCR CDR3 regions were first amplified by RT-PCR with HTBI primers. TCRdb fed the multiplex PCR reads into MiXCR, producing one record per CDR3 protein. The table has a few hundred thousand distinct CDR3 sequences, more than 12% seen once. Sample: blood. The source of these receptors is a woman between 25 and 40 years old with Graves' hyperthyroidism.

This clonotype was seen at least ten times. The chain is built from TRBV3-1 and TRBJ2-7, with TRBD2 matching 9 bases. After removal of 1 base from V and 2 bases from J, the junction contained 6 bases not matched to a gene. The CDR3 is 16 amino acids. CDR1 is LGHDT, CDR2 YNNKEL, per germline (reference sequence). CDR3 sequence: CASSQGIAGVPYEQYF. DNA of the CDR3: TGTGCCAGCAGCCAAGGGATAGCGGGAGTACCCTACGAGCAGTACTTC.

This clonotype was seen at least ten times. The chain couples TRBV6-1 to TRBJ2-7; TRBD2 matches at 9 bases. The CDR3 consists of 19 residues. Germline CDR1 is MNHNS and CDR2 is SASEGT. V lost 5 bases, J lost 3 bases, and 20 bases stayed unmatched. The CDR3 here is CASSLGLAPRRVKIYEQYF. The CDR3 DNA follows: TGTGCCAGCAGTCTCGGACTAGCGCCCCGACGGGTTAAAATCTACGAGCAGTACTTC.

This clonotype came up many times. The genes are TRBV10-3 and TRBJ2-7; D possibly corresponds to TRBD2 (5 bases). The CDR3 spans 15 residues. V lost 0 bases, J lost 3 bases, and 12 bases lay in between. The germline CDR1 and CDR2 sequences are ENHRY and SYGVKD. This CDR3 is CAISESSDSIYEQYF. The CDR3 nucleotides read TGTGCCATCAGTGAGTCGTCGGACTCAATCTACGAGCAGTACTTC.

The gene calls are TRBV11-2 and TRBJ2-1; 13 nucleotides align to TRBD2. Germline CDR1 is SGHAT and CDR2 is FQNNGV. V dropped 2 bases and J dropped 6; count of bases not matched to a gene: 10. CDR3 length: 18 amino acids. The CDR3 DNA reads TGTGCCAGCAGCTTACGTAGGACTAGCGGGAGTAGAAGCAATGAGCAGTTCTTC. This translates into CASSLRRTSGSRSNEQFF.

This clonotype was seen a handful of times. This chain joins TRBV15 and TRBJ2-5; D gene ambiguous. CDR1 and CDR2 (germline): LNHNV, YYDKDF (reference sequence). Trimming stripped 0 bases from V and 5 bases from J, with 10 bases between. This CDR3 spans 14 amino acids. CDR3 in amino acids: CATSRDPGSETQYF. CDR3 DNA sequence: TGTGCCACCAGCAGAGATCCTGGTTCCGAGACCCAGTACTTC.